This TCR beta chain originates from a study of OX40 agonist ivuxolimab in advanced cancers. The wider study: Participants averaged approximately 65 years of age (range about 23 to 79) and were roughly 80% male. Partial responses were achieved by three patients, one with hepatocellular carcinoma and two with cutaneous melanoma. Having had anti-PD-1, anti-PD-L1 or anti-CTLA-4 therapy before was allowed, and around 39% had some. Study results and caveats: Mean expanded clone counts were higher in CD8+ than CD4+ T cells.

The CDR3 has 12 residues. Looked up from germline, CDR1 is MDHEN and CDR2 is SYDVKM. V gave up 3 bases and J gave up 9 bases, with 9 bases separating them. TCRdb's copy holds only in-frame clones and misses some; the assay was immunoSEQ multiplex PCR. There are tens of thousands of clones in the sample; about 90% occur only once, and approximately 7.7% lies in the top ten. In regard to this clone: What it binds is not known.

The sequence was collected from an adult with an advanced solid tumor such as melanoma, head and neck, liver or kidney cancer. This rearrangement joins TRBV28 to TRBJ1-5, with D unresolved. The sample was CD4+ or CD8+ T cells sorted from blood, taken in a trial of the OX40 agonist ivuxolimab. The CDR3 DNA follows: TGTGCCAGCAGTTTTCTCCAGCCGCCCCAGCATTTT. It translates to CASSFLQPPQHF.